This TCR beta chain was obtained from a study of T cells after yellow fever vaccination. Via MiXCR, TCRdb re-called the 5' RACE reads, giving one row per CDR3 protein. Among some 260,000 distinct CDR3 sequences listed, about 5.2% were seen once. Study results and caveats: FACS-sorted repertoires could contain abundant clonotypes contaminating from the bulk population. A limited proportion of clonotypes was detected within both the CD4 and CD8 compartments.

Germline V CDR1 and CDR2: LNHDA, SQIVND (reference sequence). There are 13 residues in the CDR3. Trimming pared 4 bases from V and 4 bases from J, leaving 11 bases between. This clonotype was recorded a few times. No antigen is known for it. The sequence came from a man aged 18 to 29 who received the YFV17D yellow fever vaccine. The chain recombines TRBV19 with TRBJ2-7, with D hard to call. This material consisted of CD4+ T cells sorted from PBMCs, taken on the day of the yellow fever booster vaccination. The CDR3 coding sequence is TGTGCCAGTAGTAAACAGATCCGTTACGAGCAGTACTTC. Translating it yields CASSKQIRYEQYF. Together with reference TRBV19 and TRBJ2-7, the CDR3 gives the full variable domain: DGGITQSPKYLFRKEGQNVTLSCEQNLNHDAMYWYRQDPGQGLRLIYYSQIVNDFQKGDIAEGYSVSREKKESFPLTVTSAQKNPTAFYLCASSKQIRYEQYFGPGTRLTVT.